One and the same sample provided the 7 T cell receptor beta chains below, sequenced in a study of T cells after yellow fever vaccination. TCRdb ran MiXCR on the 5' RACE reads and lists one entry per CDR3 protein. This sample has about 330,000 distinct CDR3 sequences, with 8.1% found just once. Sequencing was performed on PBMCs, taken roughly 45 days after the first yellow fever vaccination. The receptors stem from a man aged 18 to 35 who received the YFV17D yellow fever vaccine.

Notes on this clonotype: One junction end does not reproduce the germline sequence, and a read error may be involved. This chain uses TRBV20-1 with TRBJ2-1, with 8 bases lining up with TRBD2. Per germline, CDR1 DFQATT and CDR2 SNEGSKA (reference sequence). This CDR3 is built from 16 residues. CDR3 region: CCARYIAGSSYNEQFF. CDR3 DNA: TGCTGTGCTAGGTACATAGCGGGAAGCTCCTACAATGAGCAGTTCTTC.

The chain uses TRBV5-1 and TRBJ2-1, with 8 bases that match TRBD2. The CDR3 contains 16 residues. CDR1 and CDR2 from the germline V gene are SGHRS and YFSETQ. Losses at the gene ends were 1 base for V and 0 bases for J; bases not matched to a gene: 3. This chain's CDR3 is CASSLTGTSSYNEQFF. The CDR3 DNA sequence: TGCGCCAGCAGCTTGACCGGGACTAGCTCCTACAATGAGCAGTTCTTC.

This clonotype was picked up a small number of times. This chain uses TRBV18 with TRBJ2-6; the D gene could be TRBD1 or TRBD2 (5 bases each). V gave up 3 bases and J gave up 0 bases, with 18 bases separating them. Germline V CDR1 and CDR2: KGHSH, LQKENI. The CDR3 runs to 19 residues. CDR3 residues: CASSPIAGTAASGANVLTF. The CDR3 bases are TGTGCCAGCTCACCTATCGCCGGGACGGCGGCCTCTGGGGCCAACGTCCTGACTTTC.

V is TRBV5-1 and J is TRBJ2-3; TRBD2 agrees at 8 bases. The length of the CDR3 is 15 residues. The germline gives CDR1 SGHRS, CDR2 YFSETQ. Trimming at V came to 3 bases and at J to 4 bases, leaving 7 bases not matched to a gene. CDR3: CASSSYGGASDTQYF. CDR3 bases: TGCGCCAGCAGCTCCTACGGGGGGGCCTCAGATACGCAGTATTTT.

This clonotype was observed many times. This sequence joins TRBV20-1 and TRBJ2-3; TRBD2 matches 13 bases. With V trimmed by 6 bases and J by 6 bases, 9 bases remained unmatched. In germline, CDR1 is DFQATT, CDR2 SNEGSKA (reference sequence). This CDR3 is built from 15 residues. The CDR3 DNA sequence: TGCAGTGCCGAAAGACTAGCGGGGGGAGTGGATACGCAGTATTTT. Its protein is CSAERLAGGVDTQYF.

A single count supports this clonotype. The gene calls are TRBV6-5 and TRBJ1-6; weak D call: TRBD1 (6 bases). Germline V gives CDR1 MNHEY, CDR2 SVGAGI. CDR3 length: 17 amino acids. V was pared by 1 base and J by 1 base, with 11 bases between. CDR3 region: CASSYLQGMSYNSPLHF. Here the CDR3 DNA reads TGTGCCAGCAGTTACTTACAGGGAATGTCCTATAATTCACCCCTCCACTTT.

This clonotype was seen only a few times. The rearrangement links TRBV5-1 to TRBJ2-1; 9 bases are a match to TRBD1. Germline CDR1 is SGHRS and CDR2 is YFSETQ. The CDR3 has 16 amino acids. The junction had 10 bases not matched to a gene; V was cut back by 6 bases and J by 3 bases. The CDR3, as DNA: TGCGCCAGCACCTTCCTCGGGACAGGGATCTACAATGAGCAGTTCTTC. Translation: CASTFLGTGIYNEQFF.